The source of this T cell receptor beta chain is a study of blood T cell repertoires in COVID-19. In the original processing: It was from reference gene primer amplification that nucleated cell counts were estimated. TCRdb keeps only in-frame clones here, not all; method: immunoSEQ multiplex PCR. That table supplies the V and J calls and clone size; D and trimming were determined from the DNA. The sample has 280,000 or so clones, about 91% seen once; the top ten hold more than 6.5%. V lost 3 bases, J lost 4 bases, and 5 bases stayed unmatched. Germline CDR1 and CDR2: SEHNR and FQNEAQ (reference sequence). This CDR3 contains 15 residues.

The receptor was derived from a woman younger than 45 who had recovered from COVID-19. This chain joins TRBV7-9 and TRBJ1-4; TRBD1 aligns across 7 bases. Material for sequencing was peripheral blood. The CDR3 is CASSLEGDSNEKLFF. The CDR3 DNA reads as TGTGCCAGCAGCTTGGAGGGGGACAGTAATGAAAAACTGTTTTTT. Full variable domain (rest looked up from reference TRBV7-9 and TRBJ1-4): DTGVSQNPRHKITKRGQNVTFRCDPISEHNRLYWYRQTLGQGPEFLTYFQNEAQLEKSRLLSDRFSAERPKGSFSTLEIQRTEQGDSAMYLCASSLEGDSNEKLFFGSGTQLSVL.